This TCR beta chain was documented in a study of OX40 agonist ivuxolimab in advanced cancers. Study details: The study reported partial responses in three patients: one hepatocellular carcinoma, two cutaneous melanoma.

The CDR3 is 15 amino acids. Germline CDR1 and CDR2: LNHDA and SQIVND (reference sequence). The V segment lost 5 bases and the J segment 7 bases; nucleotides outside the gene matches: 7. Clones were sequenced by immunoSEQ multiplex PCR, and TCRdb holds only the in-frame ones, with some missing. The sample yields 65,000 to 95,000 clones, under 85% seen once. This TCR was sampled from an adult with an advanced solid tumor such as melanoma, head and neck, liver or kidney cancer. Sequencing was performed on CD4+ or CD8+ T cells sorted from blood, taken in a trial of the OX40 agonist ivuxolimab. The V call is TRBV19, the J call TRBJ1-3, with 11 bases lining up with TRBD1. CDR3 sequence reads: CASSPRTGGRNTIYF. In DNA, the CDR3 is TGTGCCAGTAGTCCCAGGACAGGGGGCCGGAACACCATATATTTT.